Each of the 16 T cell receptor beta chains below was sequenced from the same sample in a study of T cell repertoires in aging, cancer and after chemotherapy. TCR beta rearrangements were amplified from peripheral blood genomic DNA. TRB rearrangements spanning V, D and J were amplified using mixed TRB-A/B primers. MiXCR, applied by TCRdb to the multiplex PCR reads, yields one record per CDR3 protein. The table includes some 2,500 distinct CDR3 sequences, less than 25% detected once. The specimen sequenced was blood. The receptors here all came from a human donor with a solid tumor.

By share, this clonotype ranks as medium-sized. This chain connects TRBV6-5 to TRBJ2-7; 10 nucleotides line up with TRBD1. J was trimmed by 2 bases and V by 7 bases; bases with no gene match: 11. The CDR3 sequence is 16 residues long. Germline CDR1 is MNHEY and CDR2 is SVGAGI. DNA for the CDR3: TGTGCCAGCACCTTAGCTCGGGACAGGGGTCCCTACGAGCAGTACTTC. It codes for CASTLARDRGPYEQYF.

This clonotype is medium-sized (0.01 to 0.1%) by share. This chain joins TRBV19 and TRBJ2-1, with D perhaps TRBD2 (6 bases). The V end lost 0 bases, the J end lost 6 bases, and 18 bases lay between the germline ends. The CDR3 consists of 17 residues. From germline, CDR1 is LNHDA and CDR2 SQIVND (reference sequence). The CDR3 sequence: CASSIDPARRAPNEQFF. DNA of the CDR3: TGTGCCAGTAGTATAGACCCGGCGAGGAGGGCCCCCAATGAGCAGTTCTTC.

This clonotype qualifies as medium-sized. This chain links TRBV7-2 with TRBJ2-3; D may match TRBD1 or TRBD2 (5 bases each). This CDR3 is 13 amino acids long. Germline V CDR1 and CDR2: SGHTA, FQGNSA. Trimming stripped 4 bases from V and 10 bases from J, with 15 bases between. CDR3 region: CASSSPRGLSQYF. Written as DNA, the CDR3 is TGTGCCAGCAGCTCCCCTCGGGGCCTTTCGCAGTATTTT.

This clonotype was counted between two and nine times. The chain is built from TRBV20-1 and TRBJ2-7, with 9 bases aligning to TRBD1. J gave up 2 bases and V 0 bases, and 5 bases lay outside the gene matches. This CDR3 has 15 residues. Looked up from germline, CDR1 is DFQATT and CDR2 is SNEGSKA (reference sequence). In DNA form, the CDR3 reads TGCAGTGCTAGAGATCTGCGACAGGGGGCCTACGAGCAGTACTTC. It is translated as CSARDLRQGAYEQYF.

This clonotype is medium-sized. The chain joins TRBV5-1 to TRBJ1-2; D remains ambiguous. Trimming removed 4 bases at V and 1 base at J, with 14 bases between. This CDR3 is built from 15 residues. Germline V lookup: CDR1 SGHRS, CDR2 YFSETQ. CDR3: CASSPKQTINYGYTF. The CDR3 DNA reads as TGCGCCAGCAGCCCGAAACAGACGATTAACTATGGCTACACCTTC.

The CDR3 reads CASIRGAGGYNEQFF. Written as DNA, the CDR3 is TGCGCCAGCATCCGCGGGGCGGGGGGATACAATGAGCAGTTCTTC. This chain uses TRBV5-1 with TRBJ2-7; 8 bases fit TRBD2. The J call is in doubt because the DNA end fits TRBJ2-1 better. The CDR3 spans 15 residues. Germline V gene data show CDR1 as SGHRS and CDR2 as YFSETQ.

This clonotype is labeled as medium-sized (0.01 to 0.1%). V gene TRBV24-1 combines with J gene TRBJ2-1, with 11 bases aligning to TRBD1. The CDR3 has 15 residues. Germline assignment: CDR1 KGHDR and CDR2 SFDVKD. The trim removed 6 bases at V and 7 bases at J, leaving 7 bases unmatched. CDR3 bases: TGTGCCACCAGTACCGCCGGGACAGGGGGGAATGAGCAGTTCTTC. Translated, it gives CATSTAGTGGNEQFF.

By share, this clonotype counts as medium-sized (0.01 to 0.1%). The rearrangement links TRBV6-1 to TRBJ2-7; a possible D gene is TRBD1 (6 bases). The germline V gene encodes CDR1 MNHNS and CDR2 SASEGT. The CDR3 has 16 residues. Trimming removed 1 base from V and 1 base from J, with 14 bases in between. As DNA, the CDR3 is TGTGCCAGCAGTGAAGGTGGGAGTAGGGGGTCCTACGAGCAGTACTTC. This translates into CASSEGGSRGSYEQYF.

This clonotype was counted a few times. This chain connects TRBV28 to TRBJ2-6; D is possibly TRBD1 (6 bases). The CDR3 runs to 15 residues. CDR1 is MDHEN, CDR2 SYDVKM, per germline. Trimming removed 1 base from V and 3 bases from J, with 7 bases in between. CDR3 residues: CASSLSGVGANVLTF. CDR3 nucleotide sequence: TGTGCCAGCAGTTTATCAGGGGTTGGGGCCAACGTCCTGACTTTC.

In its sample, this clonotype ranks as medium-sized. The CDR3, as DNA: TGTGCCAGCGATCCAGGGGGCTTACTTTCTTACGAGCAGTACTTC. It specifies CASDPGGLLSYEQYF. V is TRBV6-5 and J is TRBJ2-7, with 8 bases that match TRBD1. The germline V gene has CDR1 MNHEY and CDR2 SVGAGI. The V gene end was trimmed by 8 bases and the J gene end by 4 bases; junction bases not matched to a gene: 13. This CDR3 is built from 15 residues.

This clonotype was counted between two and nine times. This chain connects TRBV12-3 or TRBV12-4 to TRBJ1-2; a possible D gene is TRBD1 (5 bases). This CDR3 spans 15 amino acids. Trimming left V 3 bases short and J 0 bases short, with 11 bases between. CDR3 DNA: TGTGCCAGCAGTTTTAGCGGGGGGACTAACTATGGCTACACCTTC. It is translated as CASSFSGGTNYGYTF.

This clonotype came up a few times. The chain couples TRBV12-3 or TRBV12-4 to TRBJ1-1; a possible D gene is TRBD1 (5 bases). V was shortened by 6 bases and J by 2 bases, with 10 bases between the two germline ends. This CDR3 spans 13 amino acids. CDR3 loop: CASSWTPNTEAFF. The CDR3 DNA is TGTGCCAGCAGCTGGACACCCAACACTGAAGCTTTCTTT.

This clonotype is classed as medium-sized (0.01 to 0.1%). The genes are TRBV5-1 and TRBJ2-3; D possibly corresponds to TRBD2 (6 bases). V lost 0 bases and J 7 bases, leaving 18 bases between the germline ends. The CDR3 consists of 16 residues. The germline CDR1 and CDR2 sequences are SGHRS and YFSETQ. The CDR3 loop reads CASSLAGTGVRHTQYF. The CDR3 bases are TGCGCCAGCAGCTTGGCTGGGACGGGAGTCAGGCATACGCAGTATTTT.

About this clonotype: The junction shows a germline mismatch at one end, possibly a read error. The CDR3 DNA reads as TGTGCCGGCAGTAGCGCCGCGAACACCGGGGAGCTGTTTTTT. It codes for CAGSSAANTGELFF. This chain links TRBV2 with TRBJ2-2, with D tentatively TRBD2 (5 bases). CDR3 length: 14 residues. CDR1 and CDR2 (germline): SNHLY, FYNNEI.

This clonotype is classed as medium-sized. The V and J genes are TRBV7-6 and TRBJ1-6, with 7 bases that match TRBD1. The germline V gene encodes CDR1 SGHVS and CDR2 FNYEAQ. V shed 5 bases and J 7 bases; nucleotides not matched to a gene: 14. The CDR3 has 17 amino acids. CDR3 nucleotide sequence: TGTGCCAGCAGCCCCACAGGGGCCGGGGTAAAGAATTCACCCCTCCACTTT. This codes for CASSPTGAGVKNSPLHF.

The V and J genes are TRBV20-1 and TRBJ1-1; D gene unclear. The CDR3 covers 13 residues. V lost 3 bases to trimming and J lost 0 bases, with 8 bases between them. Germline V gives CDR1 DFQATT, CDR2 SNEGSKA (reference sequence). In nucleotides, the CDR3 is TGCAGTGCTAGTTCGGGGATGAACACTGAAGCTTTCTTT. Translated: CSASSGMNTEAFF.